The 27 T cell receptor beta chains given below trace back to one sample, sequenced in a study of early T cells in non-severe SARS-CoV-2 infection. TCRdb reprocessed the 5' RACE reads with MiXCR, giving one entry per CDR3 protein. The sample shows 25,000 to 30,000 distinct CDR3 sequences, less than 6.5% of them seen only once. Sequencing used whole blood, obtained at baseline. The receptor source for this set is an adult who was a healthcare worker with PCR-confirmed SARS-CoV-2 infection or an uninfected control (not recorded which).

This clonotype occurred many times. CDR3 region: CASSSPRHPEQFF. The DNA of the CDR3 is TGTGCCAGCTCGTCCCCCCGACACCCTGAGCAGTTCTTC. The chain has TRBV18 and TRBJ2-1, with D unresolved. Germline CDR1 and CDR2: KGHSH and LQKENI. The CDR3 runs 13 residues. V was cut by 6 bases and J by 9 bases, with 15 bases left in between.

This clonotype was observed at least ten times. V usage is TRBV5-5 and J usage is TRBJ1-4; D is perhaps TRBD1 (5 bases). V was cut by 4 bases and J by 7 bases, with 11 bases left in between. This CDR3 contains 13 residues. Per germline, CDR1 SGHKS and CDR2 YYEKEE (reference sequence). CDR3 nucleotides: TGTGCCAGCAGCGGGGCAGTGACTGAAAAACTGTTTTTT. It codes for CASSGAVTEKLFF.

This clonotype was observed at least ten times. The chain uses TRBV18 and TRBJ2-1; 9 bases line up with TRBD2. CDR1 and CDR2 from the germline V gene are KGHSH and LQKENI. This CDR3 is built from 15 residues. J lost 5 bases, V lost 4 bases, and 6 bases had no gene match. CDR3 bases: TGTGCCAGCTCACATGGACTAGCGCGTGACAATGAGCAGTTCTTC. Translation: CASSHGLARDNEQFF.

This clonotype was picked up many times. The gene calls are TRBV5-4 and TRBJ2-7; maybe TRBD1 (5 bases). Germline loops: CDR1 SGHNT, CDR2 YYREEE (reference sequence). Trimming shortened V by 4 bases and J by 4 bases, and 9 bases separated the two germline ends. The CDR3 spans 12 residues. The CDR3 spells CASSLDRYEQYF. The CDR3 nucleotides are TGTGCCAGCAGCCTTGACAGATACGAGCAGTACTTC.

This clonotype was observed at least ten times. The junction shows a germline mismatch at one end, possibly a read error. The CDR3 is CASSFTLAETQYF. DNA for the CDR3: TGTGCTAGCAGCTTTACACTAGCTGAGACCCAGTACTTC. The rearrangement joins TRBV7-7 to TRBJ2-5; D possibly corresponds to TRBD2 (6 bases). This CDR3 comprises 13 residues. The germline V gene encodes CDR1 SSHAT and CDR2 FNYEAQ (reference sequence).

In its sample, this clonotype was seen many times. The V gene is TRBV2, the J gene TRBJ2-5; 7 bases match TRBD1. There are 15 residues in the CDR3. The V gene's germline CDR1 is SNHLY and CDR2 FYNNEI. V trimming: 4 bases; J trimming: 2 bases; junction bases outside the gene matches: 7. Here the CDR3 DNA reads TGTGCCAGCAGTGCCGGGACAGCGAGACAAGAGACCCAGTACTTC. It encodes CASSAGTARQETQYF.

This clonotype was found many times. The chain has TRBV12-3 or TRBV12-4 and TRBJ2-1, with D perhaps TRBD2 (5 bases). The CDR3 has 15 amino acids. The ends were cut back, 6 bases at V and 8 bases at J, with 20 bases in the middle. CDR3 in amino acids: CASREGFSEVDEQFF. The DNA for the CDR3 is TGTGCCAGCAGGGAAGGGTTTAGCGAGGTGGATGAGCAGTTCTTC.

Only a few counts were recorded for this clonotype. The junction departs from germline at one end; a sequencing error may be responsible. The J gene is TRBJ2-1, the V gene TRBV7-7, with D possibly TRBD1 on 5 matching bases. Germline values: CDR1 SSHAT, CDR2 FNYEAQ (reference sequence). The CDR3 runs 14 residues. Here the CDR3 DNA reads TGTGCTAGCAGCTTAGGCAGGGCCCACAATGAGCAGTTCTTC. Protein: CASSLGRAHNEQFF. Full variable domain (missing parts from reference TRBV7-7 and TRBJ2-1): GAGVSQSPRYKVTKRGQDVTLRCDPISSHATLYWYQQALGQGPEFLTYFNYEAQPDKSGLPSDRFSAERPEGSISTLTIQRTEQRDSAMYRCASSLGRAHNEQFFGPGTRLTVL.

This clonotype occurred many times. The CDR3 sequence: CASSPRWTGTDTQYF. As DNA, the CDR3 is TGTGCCAGCAGCCCTAGATGGACAGGGACAGATACGCAGTATTTT. This chain connects TRBV11-2 to TRBJ2-3; 8 nucleotides match TRBD1. Trimming cost V 5 bases and J 3 bases; bases outside gene matches: 7. Germline values: CDR1 SGHAT, CDR2 FQNNGV. CDR3 length: 15 amino acids. Full variable domain (outside the CDR3, taken from reference TRBV11-2 and TRBJ2-3): EAGVAQSPRYKIIEKRQSVAFWCNPISGHATLYWYQQILGQGPKLLIQFQNNGVVDDSQLPKDRFSAERLKGVDSTLKIQPAKLEDSAVYLCASSPRWTGTDTQYFGPGTRLTVL.

At least ten counts were recorded for this clonotype. The chain joins TRBV12-5 to TRBJ2-1, with TRBD1 matching over 8 bases. The CDR3 is made up of 15 amino acids. From germline, CDR1 is LGHNT and CDR2 FRNRAP. J gave up 6 bases and V 4 bases, and 8 bases lay outside the gene matches. The CDR3 DNA is TGTGCTAGTGGTTCCGGACAGGGTCAAGGCAATGAGCAGTTCTTC. Its protein product is CASGSGQGQGNEQFF.

Many counts were recorded for this clonotype. The chain recombines TRBV20-1 with TRBJ2-1; 9 bases are shared with TRBD2. This CDR3 is 12 amino acids long. Germline V gene data show CDR1 as DFQATT and CDR2 as SNEGSKA (reference sequence). The V segment lost 7 bases and the J segment 6 bases; nucleotides outside the gene matches: 4. Written as DNA, the CDR3 is TGCAGTGTGCGGGAGGGGGGCAATGAGCAGTTCTTC. This translates into CSVREGGNEQFF.

A few counts support this clonotype. CDR3 amino acids: CSAREAGTEAFF. CDR3 nucleotide sequence: TGCAGTGCTAGAGAGGCGGGCACTGAAGCTTTCTTT. This chain uses TRBV20-1 with TRBJ1-1; D gene unclear. CDR1 and CDR2 (germline): DFQATT, SNEGSKA (reference sequence). The CDR3 contains 12 residues. V was trimmed by 0 bases and J by 4 bases, leaving 6 bases between them.

In its sample, this clonotype was seen many times. The J gene is TRBJ1-3, the V gene TRBV6-6; D gene unclear. CDR1 MNHNY and CDR2 SVGAGI come from the germline V gene (reference sequence). Deletions cut 0 bases from V and 4 bases from J, with 4 bases between. This CDR3 region has 13 residues. The CDR3 loop reads CASSYSSGNTIYF. In nucleotides, the CDR3 is TGTGCCAGCAGTTACTCGAGCGGAAACACCATATATTTT.

At least ten counts were recorded for this clonotype. J is TRBJ2-7 and V is TRBV7-8; a weak D match, TRBD1 (5 bases). Trimming left V 1 base short and J 1 base short, with 11 bases between. Germline CDR1 and CDR2: SGHVS and FQNEAQ. The CDR3 spans 15 residues. CDR3 DNA: TGTGCCAGCAGCTTAGTACAGGTTATGTCCTACGAGCAGTACTTC. Its protein product is CASSLVQVMSYEQYF.

In the case of this clonotype: A much larger clone differs by one base, so this may be a read error. The chain employs TRBV20-1 and TRBJ1-1, with 7 bases identical to TRBD1. The CDR3 is 14 amino acids. The junction had 9 bases not matched to a gene; V was cut back by 2 bases and J by 6 bases. Germline CDR1 is DFQATT and CDR2 is SNEGSKA (reference sequence). The CDR3, as DNA: TGCAGTGCTAGATCAGGGGGAAGATACCCTGAAGCTTTCTTT. It specifies CSARSGGRYPEAFF.

This clonotype showed up just a few times. The V call is TRBV11-2, the J call TRBJ2-1; 9 nucleotides agree with TRBD1. CDR3 length: 15 amino acids. The germline V gene has CDR1 SGHAT and CDR2 FQNNGV. V dropped 1 base and J dropped 8; count of bases not matched to a gene: 6. The CDR3, as DNA: TGTGCCAGCAGCTTAGGGGCGGGACAGGGCGATGAGCAGTTCTTC. It translates to CASSLGAGQGDEQFF.

This clonotype was counted ten times or more. The chain uses TRBV29-1 and TRBJ1-2; 8 bases are a match to TRBD1. Trimming cost V 6 bases and J 2 bases; bases outside gene matches: 5. This CDR3 comprises 13 residues. Germline values: CDR1 SQVTM, CDR2 ANQGSEA. Here the CDR3 DNA reads TGCAGCGTCTACTCAGGGGGCAACTATGGCTACACCTTC. Protein product: CSVYSGGNYGYTF.

The chain joins TRBV6-5 to TRBJ1-5, with a weak D call TRBD1 (5 bases). CDR1 and CDR2 (germline): MNHEY, SVGAGI. V was trimmed by 4 bases and J by 2 bases, leaving 9 bases between them. This CDR3 is 14 amino acids long. CDR3 bases: TGTGCCAGCAGTTCAGGGATTGGCAATCAGCCCCAGCATTTT. This sequence encodes CASSSGIGNQPQHF.

The chain is built from TRBV3-1 and TRBJ2-7, with 10 bases identical to TRBD2. Germline CDR1 LGHDT, CDR2 YNNKEL (reference sequence). Trimming cost V 4 bases and J 0 bases; bases outside gene matches: 6. The CDR3 extends over 16 amino acids. CDR3 in DNA: TGTGCCAGCAGCCCCCGACTAGCGGGTATCTCCTACGAGCAGTACTTC. Translating gives CASSPRLAGISYEQYF.

On this clonotype: Possible read error: a much larger clone is one base away. The chain's CDR3 is CASSPNRDKNIQYF. CDR3 nucleotide sequence: TGTGCCAGCTCACCAAATCGTGACAAAAACATTCAGTACTTC. The genes are TRBV18 and TRBJ2-4; no clear D gene. With 2 bases removed from V and 3 bases from J, the gap between germline ends came to 8 bases. CDR3 length: 14 residues. Germline values: CDR1 KGHSH, CDR2 LQKENI.

This clonotype appeared many times. The rearrangement joins TRBV18 to TRBJ1-6; the match to TRBD1 covers 7 bases. CDR3 length: 15 residues. The germline gives CDR1 KGHSH, CDR2 LQKENI. V shed 3 bases and J 10 bases; nucleotides not matched to a gene: 9. CDR3 sequence: CASSPGEGADSPLHF. The DNA of the CDR3 is TGTGCCAGCTCACCCGGGGAGGGGGCAGACTCACCCCTCCACTTT.

This clonotype was counted many times. V usage is TRBV10-3 and J usage is TRBJ1-2, with a tentative D call TRBD1 (6 bases). Germline loops: CDR1 ENHRY, CDR2 SYGVKD. V was trimmed by 6 bases and J by 0 bases, leaving 8 bases between them. The CDR3 loop spans 13 amino acids. The CDR3 DNA sequence: TGTGCCATCAGGACAGGATCTAACTATGGCTACACCTTC. Protein: CAIRTGSNYGYTF.

This clonotype was counted at least ten times. The rearrangement links TRBV2 to TRBJ1-2, with D perhaps TRBD1 (6 bases). V was clipped by 5 bases and J by 8 bases, with 12 bases between them. The CDR3 is 12 amino acids. Germline lookup yields CDR1 SNHLY and CDR2 FYNNEI. CDR3 nucleotides: TGTGCCAGCAGTTTGAGGGGGAGAGGCTACACCTTC. It codes for CASSLRGRGYTF. Full variable domain (missing parts from reference TRBV2 and TRBJ1-2): EPEVTQTPSHQVTQMGQEVILRCVPISNHLYFYWYRQILGQKVEFLVSFYNNEISEKSEIFDDQFSVERPDGSNFTLKIRSTKLEDSAMYFCASSLRGRGYTFGSGTRLTVV.

This clonotype occurred many times. A junction end diverges from the germline sequence, so it may reflect a read error. The V call is TRBV20-1, the J call TRBJ1-1; D call uncertain. Germline assignment: CDR1 DFQATT and CDR2 SNEGSKA (reference sequence). The CDR3 loop spans 17 amino acids. Here the CDR3 DNA reads TGCAGTGCTAGCGAGAACCATCCTTTTATTCTGACCACTCAAGCTTTCTTT. Translation: CSASENHPFILTTQAFF.

This clonotype was detected many times. The rearrangement joins TRBV30 to TRBJ1-1, with no clear D. The CDR3 length is 11 residues. Between the trimmed V and J ends, which lost 2 bases and 1 base, there was a span of 2 bases. The V gene's germline CDR1 is GTSNPN and CDR2 SVGIG (reference sequence). The CDR3 DNA follows: TGTGCCTGGAGTCGGAACACTGAAGCTTTCTTT. It codes for CAWSRNTEAFF.

The V and J genes are TRBV20-1 and TRBJ2-1; 7 nucleotides align to TRBD1. This CDR3 region has 15 residues. With V trimmed by 3 bases and J by 7 bases, 12 bases remained unmatched. CDR1 and CDR2 from the germline V gene are DFQATT and SNEGSKA (reference sequence). The CDR3: CSARATGTATNEQFF. CDR3 nucleotide sequence: TGCAGTGCTAGGGCAACCGGGACAGCTACTAATGAGCAGTTCTTC.

Ten or more counts support this clonotype. The chain links TRBV6-2 or TRBV6-3 to TRBJ1-1; D is unclear. The CDR3 contains 11 residues. CDR1 is MNHEY and CDR2 is SVGEGT in the germline V gene. Trimming left V 4 bases short and J 5 bases short, with 5 bases between. The CDR3 spells CASSLGTEAFF. CDR3 DNA sequence: TGTGCCAGCAGTTTGGGGACTGAAGCTTTCTTT.